This TCR beta chain was profiled in a study of early T cells in non-severe SARS-CoV-2 infection. Overall study context: The sequenced material was bulk RNA from unsorted whole blood, and its chains were unpaired.

In this sample, this clonotype turned up many times. What it binds is unknown. CDR3 length equals 18 residues. The V gene's germline CDR1 is DFQATT and CDR2 SNEGSKA (reference sequence). The V and J ends lost 0 bases and 4 bases, in that order; junction bases with no gene match: 11. Regarding the study as a whole: Private and CD4 specificities were missed by VDJdb matching, skewed to anti-spike CD8.

cDNA molecules, individually, were tagged with unique molecular identifiers. MiXCR, run by TCRdb on the 5' RACE reads, gives a single entry per CDR3 protein. The data contain tens of thousands of distinct CDR3 sequences, 5% of them singletons. The V gene is TRBV20-1, the J gene TRBJ2-1; 11 bases fit TRBD2. Sequences were obtained from whole blood. The source is an adult who was a healthcare worker with PCR-confirmed SARS-CoV-2 infection or an uninfected control (not recorded which). Here the CDR3 DNA reads TGCAGTGCTAGAGAGAGGTCACTGGGACTAGCGGCGTACAATGAGCAGTTCTTC. Translation: CSARERSLGLAAYNEQFF.